Presented here are 10 T cell receptor beta chains from one specimen sequenced in a study of regulatory T cells in long-lasting Graves disease. In building TCR beta libraries, iRepertoire HTBI primers were used together with Arm-PCR of CDR3 regions. TCRdb itself ran the multiplex PCR reads through MiXCR, one entry per CDR3 protein. The data contain 200,000 to 250,000 distinct CDR3 sequences, approximately 16% of them singletons. Time point defined: newly diagnosed GD, antithyroid drugs for less than 3 months. The TCR library was made from RNA extracted from PBMCs. The source was peripheral blood mononuclear cells (PBMCs), collected at new diagnosis, from a patient treated with antithyroid drugs. Source of these receptors: a female donor with Graves disease.

In its sample, this clonotype was seen many times. The chain has TRBV20-1 and TRBJ1-1; D call uncertain. This CDR3 is 14 amino acids long. Germline assignment: CDR1 DFQATT and CDR2 SNEGSKA (reference sequence). V gave up 0 bases and J gave up 0 bases, with 8 bases separating them. The DNA of the CDR3 is TGCAGTGCTAGAGAGGGCAGCATGAACACTGAAGCTTTCTTT. This translates into CSAREGSMNTEAFF.

This clonotype was found a few times. This rearrangement joins TRBV7-6 to TRBJ2-5, with TRBD2 as a possible D gene (6 bases). CDR1 SGHVS and CDR2 FNYEAQ come from the germline V gene. This CDR3 spans 19 amino acids. V lost 0 bases to trimming and J lost 5 bases, with 25 bases between them. CDR3 sequence (DNA): TGTGCCAGCAGCTTAGCGAGGTGGGAGGTGGCCCCCCTGGGGGAGACCCAGTACTTC. Translation gives CASSLARWEVAPLGETQYF.

This clonotype was seen many times. This chain connects TRBV9 to TRBJ2-1, with 9 bases fitting TRBD1. Germline loops: CDR1 SGDLS, CDR2 YYNGEE. V lost 4 bases and J lost 7; bases outside the gene matches: 9. The CDR3 runs 15 residues. CDR3 in amino acids: CASSPRTGDRNEQFF. In DNA form, the CDR3 reads TGTGCCAGCAGCCCTCGGACAGGGGATAGAAATGAGCAGTTCTTC.

This clonotype has at least ten counts. The J gene is TRBJ2-1, the V gene TRBV29-1, with 7 bases fitting TRBD1. The CDR3 is 13 residues long. Germline CDR1 reads SQVTM; CDR2 reads ANQGSEA. J lost 10 bases, V lost 3 bases, and 9 bases had no gene match. In DNA form, the CDR3 reads TGCAGCGTTGACCTCGTGACAGGGACAGAGCAGTTCTTC. This gives the protein CSVDLVTGTEQFF.

This clonotype showed up many times. The rearrangement uses TRBV18 and TRBJ2-2; D not resolved. The CDR3 loop spans 16 amino acids. Trimming removed 3 bases at V and 4 bases at J, with 15 bases between. Germline CDR1 is KGHSH and CDR2 is LQKENI. The CDR3 bases are TGTGCCAGCTCACCGAAACGGACGGGCAGCACCGGGGAGCTGTTTTTT. It translates to CASSPKRTGSTGELFF. Together with reference TRBV18 and TRBJ2-2, the CDR3 gives the full variable domain: NAGVMQNPRHLVRRRGQEARLRCSPMKGHSHVYWYRQLPEEGLKFMVYLQKENIIDESGMPKERFSAEFPKEGPSILRIQQVVRGDSAAYFCASSPKRTGSTGELFFGEGSRLTVL.

The table lists this clonotype with many counts. One end of the junction fails to match germline, which may point to a read error. The chain couples TRBV7-9 to TRBJ2-1; TRBD2 matches at 8 bases. Germline CDR1 reads SEHNR; CDR2 reads FQNEAQ (reference sequence). CDR3 length: 15 residues. The CDR3 sequence: CASRLAGSSYNEQFF. Written as DNA, the CDR3 is TGTGCCAGCAGATTAGCGGGAAGCTCCTACAATGAGCAGTTCTTC.

This clonotype has at least ten counts. The DNA of the CDR3 is TGTGCCAGCAGTTCGCGCGGGACTAGCGGGAGCGGACCCACAGATACGCAGTATTTT. Protein product: CASSSRGTSGSGPTDTQYF. The chain has TRBV28 and TRBJ2-3; 14 bases line up with TRBD2. The V segment lost 4 bases and the J segment 2 bases; nucleotides outside the gene matches: 11. Germline values: CDR1 MDHEN, CDR2 SYDVKM. There are 19 residues in the CDR3.

This clonotype has ten or more counts. This sequence joins TRBV24-1 and TRBJ2-4, with 7 bases fitting TRBD2. With 4 bases clipped from V and 0 bases from J, the junction kept 5 bases outside the gene matches. CDR3 length: 16 residues. From germline, CDR1 is KGHDR and CDR2 SFDVKD. The CDR3: CATSELAFLAKNIQYF. In DNA, the CDR3 is TGTGCCACCAGTGAACTAGCGTTCCTAGCCAAAAACATTCAGTACTTC.

This clonotype was seen repeatedly, ten times or more. The chain couples TRBV20-1 to TRBJ2-1, with TRBD2 matching over 7 bases. Germline CDR1 is DFQATT and CDR2 is SNEGSKA (reference sequence). The CDR3 covers 13 residues. V trimming: 6 bases; J trimming: 6 bases; junction bases outside the gene matches: 8. The CDR3, as DNA: TGCAGTGCGGGGGTTAGCGGGCCCAATGAGCAGTTCTTC. Translated: CSAGVSGPNEQFF.

This clonotype was seen at least ten times. This rearrangement joins TRBV12-3 or TRBV12-4 to TRBJ1-5, with D tentatively TRBD1 (5 bases). The germline V and J ends were trimmed by 6 bases and 4 bases, with 13 bases remaining between them. This CDR3 comprises 14 residues. CDR3 nucleotides: TGTGCCAGCAGCGCTGGGGCATTTAATCAGCCCCAGCATTTT. The encoded protein is CASSAGAFNQPQHF.